A selection of T cell receptor beta chains follows, all from one sample in a study of shared clonotypes between healthy human individuals. Profiled with immunoSEQ multiplex PCR; TCRdb holds only in-frame clones, not every one. The sample lists approximately 600,000 clones, around 96% occurring once. The sample consisted of naive CD8+ T cells sorted from blood. These receptors were collected from a woman under 40 in good health. Both conserved end residues are part of each CDR3. The D gene is left open where the match is weak. Where a row states a size, it is once, few, many or the class of an expanded clone; other rows omit it.

abundance	v_gene	j_gene	d_gene	len	CDR3nt	CDR3aa
.	TRBV4-2	TRBJ2-7	TRBD2	16	TGTGCCAGCAGCCAAGACTCTCTAGCGGAAGACTACGAGCAGTACTTC	CASSQDSLAEDYEQYF
.	TRBV5-4	TRBJ2-4	TRBD2	17	TGTGCCACCCAAGGCGGCGTCGGGGGGATAGAAGGAGACATTCAGTACTTC	CATQGGVGGIEGDIQYF
.	TRBV9	TRBJ1-5	.	13	TGTGCCAGCAGCGATTCAGGATTAGAGCCCCAGCATTTT	CASSDSGLEPQHF
.	TRBV7-9	TRBJ2-5	TRBD2	15	TGTGCCAGCAGCCCACATAGCGGGAGGGAAGAGACCCAGTACTTC	CASSPHSGREETQYF
.	TRBV7-9	TRBJ2-1	.	11	TGTGCCAGCAGCTTAACAAATGAGCAGTTCTTC	CASSLTNEQFF
.	TRBV11-2	TRBJ1-1	.	11	TGTGCCAGCAGCTTAGGGTCAGAAGCTTTCTTT	CASSLGSEAFF
once	TRBV7-9	TRBJ1-1	.	16	TGTGCCAGCAGTTATAACCGGCAAGGGACGAACACTGAAGCTTTCTTT	CASSYNRQGTNTEAFF
.	TRBV7-2	TRBJ1-4	.	15	TGTGCCAGCAGCTCCACCGGGTGGGGCAATGAAAAACTGTTTTTT	CASSSTGWGNEKLFF
.	TRBV27	TRBJ1-1	.	13	TGTGCCAGCAGTTTAGTAGAAAACACTGAAGCTTTCTTT	CASSLVENTEAFF
.	TRBV28	TRBJ1-2	.	14	TGTGCCAGCAGTTTGTTTCAACTTAACTATGGCTACACCTTC	CASSLFQLNYGYTF
.	TRBV9	TRBJ1-4	.	15	TGTGCCAGCAGCGTAGGGGGGGCTACTAATGAAAAACTGTTTTTT	CASSVGGATNEKLFF
.	TRBV28	TRBJ1-1	.	13	TGTGCCAGCAGTTTACGACTGAACACTGAAGCTTTCTTT	CASSLRLNTEAFF
.	TRBV4-1	TRBJ2-7	TRBD2	17	TGCGCCAGCAGCCAAGATCCTTCGGGGGAGGGCTTCTACGAGCAGTACTTC	CASSQDPSGEGFYEQYF
once	TRBV5-1	TRBJ1-1	.	18	TGCGCCAGCAGCCCCAAAGGGCAAATCTCAATAATGAACACTGAAGCTTTCTTT	CASSPKGQISIMNTEAFF
.	TRBV9	TRBJ2-6	.	20	TGTGCCAGCAGCGCCACTGGACAGCTACCTCCACTCTCTGGGGCCAACGTCCTGACTTTC	CASSATGQLPPLSGANVLTF
.	TRBV14	TRBJ2-7	.	15	TGTGCCAGCAGCCAATATGCAGGGGAAACCTACGAGCAGTACTTC	CASSQYAGETYEQYF
.	TRBV10-3	TRBJ2-7	TRBD1	16	TGTGCCATCAGTGAGTCTAGGACAGGGGGCTTCTACGAGCAGTACTTC	CAISESRTGGFYEQYF
.	TRBV29-1	TRBJ2-7	.	16	TGCAGCGTGACTAACGACAGGTTCGGGCCCACCTACGAGCAGTACTTC	CSVTNDRFGPTYEQYF
.	TRBV30	TRBJ2-7	TRBD2	15	TGTGCCTGGAGTGCTAGGATTTGGCGGGAGTCCGAGCAGTACTTC	CAWSARIWRESEQYF
.	TRBV19	TRBJ1-5	.	14	TGTGCCAGTAGTATCGGGGACTTCAATCAGCCCCAGCATTTT	CASSIGDFNQPQHF
.	TRBV5-6	TRBJ2-1	.	15	TGTGCCAGCAGCTTATTCCCTGGACCCTACAATGAGCAGTTCTTC	CASSLFPGPYNEQFF
.	TRBV7-8	TRBJ2-6	.	15	TGTGCCAGCAGCTTATCGGGCACTGGGGCCAACGTCCTGACTTTC	CASSLSGTGANVLTF
.	TRBV5-1	TRBJ1-1	.	17	TGCGCCAGCAGCTTGGCCGGCGGACAGCCTATGAACACTGAAGCTTTCTTT	CASSLAGGQPMNTEAFF
.	TRBV7-2	TRBJ1-4	.	15	TGTGCCAGCAGCTTATCTTTTGGGGAAAATGAAAAACTGTTTTTT	CASSLSFGENEKLFF
once	TRBV10-1	TRBJ1-1	.	13	TGCGCCAGCTGGCAGGGTCCCGGCACTGAAGCTTTCTTT	CASWQGPGTEAFF
.	TRBV28	TRBJ1-1	.	13	TGTGCCAGCACGCTCAGGGTAGGGACTGAAGCTTTCTTT	CASTLRVGTEAFF
.	TRBV27	TRBJ2-2	TRBD2	14	TGTGCCAGCAGAGCGGGAGGAGGAGCCGGGGAGCTGTTTTTT	CASRAGGGAGELFF
.	TRBV9	TRBJ2-5	.	15	TGTGCCAGCAGCGAGGGGCTCGGAGGAGAGGAGACCCAGTACTTC	CASSEGLGGEETQYF
.	TRBV11-2	TRBJ2-3	.	13	TGTGCCAGCAGCTTACTGGGCACAGATACGCAGTATTTT	CASSLLGTDTQYF
.	TRBV7-9	TRBJ2-4	.	12	TGTGCCAGCAGCTTTAGGGAGTGGGGTCAGTACTTC	CASSFREWGQYF
.	TRBV27	TRBJ1-2	.	13	TGTGCCAGCACCGACCTAGGGGGGAATGGCTACACCTTC	CASTDLGGNGYTF
.	TRBV5-6	TRBJ2-3	.	14	TGTGCCAGCAGCTTGTCGTCCAGCACAGATACGCAGTATTTT	CASSLSSSTDTQYF
.	TRBV7-9	TRBJ1-1	TRBD1	16	TGTGCCAGCAGCCCGACGCGACAGGGGAGCGGCACTGAAGCTTTCTTT	CASSPTRQGSGTEAFF
.	TRBV23-1	TRBJ2-2	.	15	TGCGCCAGCAGTCAATGCCGGCCCTCCGCCGGGGAGCTGTTTTTT	CASSQCRPSAGELFF
.	TRBV11-2	TRBJ1-5	.	15	TGTGCCAGCAGCTTAGAAGCAAGGGCAGATCAGCCCCAGCATTTT	CASSLEARADQPQHF
once	TRBV13	TRBJ2-7	.	13	TGTGCCAGCAGCTTAGAAAACGGGAACGAGCAGTACTTC	CASSLENGNEQYF
.	TRBV7-9	TRBJ2-3	.	16	TGTGCCAGCAGCACATACCGCAGCGGAGGAGCGGATACGCAGTATTTT	CASSTYRSGGADTQYF
.	TRBV4-2	TRBJ2-1	TRBD2	17	TGTGCCAGCAGCCAAGGTTCTGCTAGCGGGACGGGGGGTGAGCAGTTCTTC	CASSQGSASGTGGEQFF
once	TRBV10-2	TRBJ2-1	TRBD2	13	TGCGCCAGCAGCCCCGGGACTAGAAATGAGCAGTTCTTC	CASSPGTRNEQFF
.	TRBV11-2	TRBJ2-1	.	14	TGTGCCAGCAGCTTGAGTGGCTCCTACAATGAGCAGTTCTTC	CASSLSGSYNEQFF
.	TRBV7-9	TRBJ2-5	.	11	TGTGCCAGCAGCTTAGGGGCAGACGAGTACTTC	CASSLGADEYF
.	TRBV5-6	TRBJ2-7	TRBD2	16	TGTGCCAGCAGCTCACCTAGGACTAGCGCTCCATACGAGCAGTACTTC	CASSSPRTSAPYEQYF
.	TRBV28	TRBJ2-7	.	17	TGTGCCAGCAGTCCACGAAGGTCGGTTCTGAGCTCCTACGAGCAGTACTTC	CASSPRRSVLSSYEQYF
.	TRBV7-9	TRBJ2-7	.	15	TGTGCCAGCAGCCCGACTCTAGGAGGTCTAGGCGAGCAGTACTTC	CASSPTLGGLGEQYF
.	TRBV28	TRBJ2-7	TRBD2	16	TGTGCCAGCAGTCCACTAGCGGACTATTCTAACTACGAGCAGTACTTC	CASSPLADYSNYEQYF
.	TRBV11-2	TRBJ2-2	.	16	TGTGCCAGCAGCTTAGGGTCCGGGATTAAGGCCGGGGAGCTGTTTTTT	CASSLGSGIKAGELFF
.	TRBV19	TRBJ2-2	.	12	TGTGCCAGTAGTTTTGGGTCCGGGGAGCTGTTTTTT	CASSFGSGELFF
.	TRBV5-5	TRBJ2-3	.	13	TGTGCCAGCAGCCCTCCACTGGGAGATACGCAGTATTTT	CASSPPLGDTQYF
.	TRBV19	TRBJ2-7	.	12	TGTGCCAGTAGTGCCCAGGGCTACGAGCAGTACTTC	CASSAQGYEQYF
.	TRBV5-1	TRBJ2-7	.	13	TGCGCCAGCAGCTTCGGACGCAGCTACGAGCAGTACTTC	CASSFGRSYEQYF
.	TRBV7-9	TRBJ2-1	.	11	TGTGCCAGCAGCTTAGGGAATGAGCAGTTCTTC	CASSLGNEQFF
.	TRBV27	TRBJ2-7	TRBD2	15	TGTGCCAGCAGTTGGACTAGCGAGAGCTCCTACGAGCAGTACTTC	CASSWTSESSYEQYF
.	TRBV11-1	TRBJ2-1	.	15	TGTGCCGTCACCGGGCTACGGAGCTCCTACAATGAGCAGTTCTTC	CAVTGLRSSYNEQFF
.	TRBV7-9	TRBJ2-7	TRBD2	15	TGTGCCAGCAGCCCCGGGACTAGCGGTTCCTACGAGCAGTACTTC	CASSPGTSGSYEQYF
.	TRBV7-9	TRBJ2-1	TRBD2	14	TGTGCCAGCAGCGTCACGGGACTAGCCGATGAGCAGTTCTTC	CASSVTGLADEQFF